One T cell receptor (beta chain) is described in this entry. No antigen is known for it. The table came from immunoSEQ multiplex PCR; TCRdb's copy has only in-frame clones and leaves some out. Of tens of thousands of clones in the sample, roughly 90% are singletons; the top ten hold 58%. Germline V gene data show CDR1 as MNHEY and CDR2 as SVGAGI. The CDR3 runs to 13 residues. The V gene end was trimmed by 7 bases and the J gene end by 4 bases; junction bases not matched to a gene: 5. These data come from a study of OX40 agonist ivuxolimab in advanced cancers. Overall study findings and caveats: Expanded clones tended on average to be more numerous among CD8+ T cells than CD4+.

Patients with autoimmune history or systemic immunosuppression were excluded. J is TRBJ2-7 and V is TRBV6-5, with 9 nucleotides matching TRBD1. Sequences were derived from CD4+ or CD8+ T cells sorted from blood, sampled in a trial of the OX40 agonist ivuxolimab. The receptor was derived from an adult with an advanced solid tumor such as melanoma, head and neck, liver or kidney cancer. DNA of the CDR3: TGTGCCAGCACGACAGGGGGGTCGTACGAGCAGTACTTC. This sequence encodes CASTTGGSYEQYF.